A single sample gave rise to the 25 T cell receptor beta chains below, sequenced in a study of blood T cell repertoires in COVID-19 (dated by TCRdb to 2018 to 2021). The protocol used for the library was the immunoSEQ multiplex PCR assay. TCRdb obtained this table from immuneACCESS and retained in-frame rearrangements with V and J assigned. These tables miss some clones; where compared with another copy, unresolved V genes account for less than half of the shortfall, and the remainder is unexplained. This sample comprises fewer than 350,000 clones, 75% to 90% of them detected only once. Under 2% of the sample comes from the top ten. Material for sequencing was PBMCs or T cells enriched from blood (not recorded which). The source is a woman aged 25-40 years who had been exposed to COVID-19.

V and J are TRBV3-1 (or the pseudogene TRBV3-2) and TRBJ2-1; TRBD1 matches 8 bases. Losses at the gene ends were 5 bases for V and 9 bases for J; bases not matched to a gene: 18. Germline V gives CDR1 LGHDT, CDR2 YNNKEL (reference sequence). The CDR3 runs to 17 residues. In DNA form, the CDR3 reads TGTGCCAGCAGCGCGCGGCAGGGGTATCAGGGGGCTAGTGAGCAGTTCTTC. It is translated as CASSARQGYQGASEQFF.

The J gene is TRBJ2-7, the V gene TRBV20-1; no definite D call. There are 9 residues in the CDR3. Looked up from germline, CDR1 is DFQATT and CDR2 is SNEGSKA (reference sequence). The CDR3 DNA reads TGCAGACTTAGATACGAGCAGTACTTC. This translates into CRLRYEQYF.

This clone was recorded once. The J gene is TRBJ2-3, the V gene TRBV28, with 9 bases that match TRBD1. This CDR3 spans 19 amino acids. Germline assignment: CDR1 MDHEN and CDR2 SYDVKM. The V and J ends lost 6 bases and 1 base, in that order; junction bases with no gene match: 17. The DNA of the CDR3 is TGTGCCAGCAGCCCCTCACCTAGGGGATACAGGGGGCGCACAGATACGCAGTATTTT. It translates to CASSPSPRGYRGRTDTQYF.

J is TRBJ2-3 and V is TRBV7-2, with 9 nucleotides matching TRBD1. Germline V CDR1 and CDR2: SGHTA, FQGNSA. V shed 5 bases and J 1 base; nucleotides not matched to a gene: 4. The CDR3 is 15 amino acids. The CDR3 DNA follows: TGTGCCAGCAGCCCTAGGGACAGGGGCACAGATACGCAGTATTTT. It encodes CASSPRDRGTDTQYF.

This clone has a single count. The genes are TRBV5-1 and TRBJ2-3; D might be TRBD1 (6 bases). This CDR3 region has 17 residues. Trimming pared 0 bases from V and 5 bases from J, leaving 19 bases between. Germline assignment: CDR1 SGHRS and CDR2 YFSETQ. The CDR3 loop reads CASSLDFGGLPEDTQYF. As DNA, the CDR3 is TGCGCCAGCAGCTTGGATTTTGGGGGCCTCCCTGAAGATACGCAGTATTTT. The entire variable domain, with the rest obtained from reference TRBV5-1 and TRBJ2-3, is as follows: KAGVTQTPRYLIKTRGQQVTLSCSPISGHRSVSWYQQTPGQGLQFLFEYFSETQRNKGNFPGRFSGRQFSNSRSEMNVSTLELGDSALYLCASSLDFGGLPEDTQYFGPGTRLTVL.

The chain couples TRBV28 to TRBJ2-7; 7 positions agree with TRBD1. Per germline, CDR1 MDHEN and CDR2 SYDVKM. V gave up 8 bases and J gave up 2 bases; unmatched junction bases: 12. This CDR3 region has 15 residues. The CDR3 region is CASYEARQGAYEQYF. The CDR3 DNA reads as TGTGCCAGCTATGAGGCCCGGCAGGGGGCCTACGAGCAGTACTTC.

The chain is built from TRBV6-4 and TRBJ2-5; tentatively, D is TRBD1 (5 bases). V was trimmed by 5 bases and J by 1 base, leaving 8 bases between them. The germline V gene encodes CDR1 MRHNA and CDR2 SNTAGT. This CDR3 spans 13 amino acids. This CDR3 is CASSRDSQETQYF. The CDR3 DNA is TGTGCCAGCAGTCGAGACAGCCAAGAGACCCAGTACTTC.

This sequence joins TRBV27 and TRBJ2-7; 10 bases agree with TRBD1. Germline trimming cut 2 bases from V and 5 bases from J; bases unmatched to any gene: 3. The CDR3 consists of 14 residues. Germline V CDR1 and CDR2: MNHEY, SMNVEV (reference sequence). The CDR3 loop is CASSLRDRGNEQYF. In DNA form, the CDR3 reads TGTGCCAGCAGTTTAAGGGACAGGGGAAACGAGCAGTACTTC.

J is TRBJ2-2 and V is TRBV27; no firm D call. Deletions cut 6 bases from V and 0 bases from J, with 11 bases between. Looked up from germline, CDR1 is MNHEY and CDR2 is SMNVEV (reference sequence). The CDR3 totals 15 residues. The CDR3 reads CASSPLEANTGELFF. CDR3 DNA: TGTGCCAGCAGCCCCCTTGAGGCGAACACCGGGGAGCTGTTTTTT.

The chain recombines TRBV29-1 with TRBJ1-3, with D unclear. Germline CDR1 and CDR2: SQVTM and ANQGSEA. V gave up 3 bases and J gave up 0 bases, with 9 bases separating them. This CDR3 spans 14 amino acids. The CDR3 DNA reads TGCAGCGTTGAGGGTCAGGACTCTGGAAACACCATATATTTT. Translating it yields CSVEGQDSGNTIYF.

The chain links TRBV27 to TRBJ2-1; 10 bases match TRBD2. Germline CDR1 MNHEY, CDR2 SMNVEV (reference sequence). V lost 7 bases, J lost 0 bases, and 24 bases stayed unmatched. This CDR3 region has 22 residues. The CDR3: CASKFNSGGKLAYWNSYNEQFF. Here the CDR3 DNA reads TGTGCCAGCAAGTTTAATAGCGGGGGGAAATTAGCATACTGGAACTCCTACAATGAGCAGTTCTTC.

Only one count was recorded for this clone. V gene TRBV11-3 combines with J gene TRBJ1-1, with 8 nucleotides matching TRBD1. The germline V gene encodes CDR1 SGHNT and CDR2 YENEEA. With 1 base clipped from V and 5 bases from J, the junction kept 3 bases outside the gene matches. This CDR3 has 14 residues. The DNA of the CDR3 is TGTGCCAGCAGCTTAGGGGGACAGGTTACTGAAGCTTTCTTT. Its translation is CASSLGGQVTEAFF.

The chain employs TRBV5-1 and TRBJ1-1; 9 nucleotides match TRBD1. The J segment lost 1 base and the V segment lost 1 base, leaving 11 bases of the junction unmatched. The germline V gene encodes CDR1 SGHRS and CDR2 YFSETQ. The CDR3 spans 18 residues. CDR3 sequence reads: CASSLLSSTGGGNTEAFF. The DNA for the CDR3 is TGCGCCAGCAGCTTGTTGAGTTCGACAGGGGGAGGGAACACTGAAGCTTTCTTT.

The chain recombines TRBV2 with TRBJ1-2; D is undetermined. The germline V and J ends were trimmed by 9 bases and 4 bases, with 18 bases remaining between them. The CDR3 length is 14 residues. Per germline, CDR1 SNHLY and CDR2 FYNNEI. In nucleotides, the CDR3 is TGTGCCAGTACTTATACGGTCGAATCCTATGGCTACACCTTC. This encodes CASTYTVESYGYTF.

The V and J genes are TRBV28 and TRBJ1-5; the D gene is possibly TRBD1 (6 bases). CDR1 is MDHEN, CDR2 SYDVKM, per germline. V was cut by 8 bases and J by 0 bases, with 11 bases left in between. This CDR3 comprises 14 residues. The CDR3 here is CASLQGGSNQPQHF. CDR3 DNA sequence: TGTGCCAGCTTACAGGGCGGTAGCAATCAGCCCCAGCATTTT.

This clone was recorded only once. The V gene is TRBV25-1, the J gene TRBJ2-3; 7 bases agree with TRBD2. The CDR3 has 14 residues. V trimming: 5 bases; J trimming: 4 bases; junction bases outside the gene matches: 6. From germline, CDR1 is MGHDK and CDR2 SYGVNS. CDR3 nucleotide sequence: TGTGCCAGCAGTAGAGGGCTAGCGGCAGATACGCAGTATTTT. Translation: CASSRGLAADTQYF.

The chain joins TRBV7-9 to TRBJ2-1; a possible D gene is TRBD2 (5 bases). There are 15 residues in the CDR3. Germline values: CDR1 SEHNR, CDR2 FQNEAQ (reference sequence). The ends were cut back, 3 bases at V and 4 bases at J, with 13 bases in the middle. The CDR3 reads CASSFEAELYNEQFF. CDR3 DNA sequence: TGTGCCAGCAGCTTCGAAGCGGAGCTTTACAATGAGCAGTTCTTC. The entire variable domain, with the rest obtained from reference TRBV7-9 and TRBJ2-1, is as follows: DTGVSQNPRHKITKRGQNVTFRCDPISEHNRLYWYRQTLGQGPEFLTYFQNEAQLEKSRLLSDRFSAERPKGSFSTLEIQRTEQGDSAMYLCASSFEAELYNEQFFGPGTRLTVL.

With regard to this clone: The same CDR3 arises from other DNA sequences in this sample as well. This chain joins TRBV28 and TRBJ2-7, with 10 positions matching TRBD1. This CDR3 comprises 15 residues. Germline-derived CDR1 and CDR2 are MDHEN and SYDVKM. The ends lost 5 bases at V and 2 bases at J; junction bases unmatched: 6. This CDR3 reads CASSSPGQGPYEQYF. The DNA of the CDR3 is TGTGCCAGCAGTAGTCCGGGACAGGGGCCCTACGAGCAGTACTTC.

This rearrangement joins TRBV11-2 to TRBJ2-7, with 8 positions matching TRBD2. Germline CDR1 reads SGHAT; CDR2 reads FQNNGV. V shed 3 bases, J shed 4 bases, and the junction held 5 bases outside the gene matches. This CDR3 spans 14 amino acids. This chain's CDR3 is CASSFAGGPYEQYF. In DNA form, the CDR3 reads TGTGCCAGCAGCTTTGCGGGGGGTCCGTACGAGCAGTACTTC.

This rearrangement joins TRBV19 to TRBJ2-1; the match to TRBD1 covers 9 bases. The CDR3 covers 16 residues. The germline V gene encodes CDR1 LNHDA and CDR2 SQIVND (reference sequence). Unmatched junction bases numbered 10, after V lost 5 bases and J lost 5 bases. CDR3 in amino acids: CASSAHRDRANNEQFF. As DNA, the CDR3 is TGTGCCAGTAGTGCACACCGGGACAGGGCCAACAATGAGCAGTTCTTC.

The chain recombines TRBV28 with TRBJ2-7, with no clear D. Trimming left V 7 bases short and J 4 bases short, with 17 bases between. The germline gives CDR1 MDHEN, CDR2 SYDVKM. CDR3 length: 14 residues. CDR3 DNA: TGTGCCAGCAACACTATTGAGGCAGTATACGAGCAGTACTTC. Encoded protein: CASNTIEAVYEQYF.

This clone occurred once. DNA for the CDR3: TGCGCCAGCAGCCTTTCAGGGAATTCACCCCTCCACTTT. Its translation: CASSLSGNSPLHF. This chain links TRBV4-3 with TRBJ1-6; possibly TRBD1 for D (5 bases). Trimming pared 4 bases from V and 7 bases from J, leaving 8 bases between. Germline V gene lookup returns CDR1 LGHNA and CDR2 YSLEER. The CDR3 spans 13 residues.

The chain recombines TRBV7-6 with TRBJ2-5; 7 bases map to TRBD2. CDR1 is SGHVS and CDR2 is FNYEAQ in the germline V gene. Unmatched junction bases numbered 7, after V lost 4 bases and J lost 5 bases. This CDR3 is built from 14 residues. DNA for the CDR3: TGTGCCAGCAGCTGGGGGAGGGTTGGCGAGACCCAGTACTTC. It encodes CASSWGRVGETQYF.

The chain has TRBV7-9 and TRBJ2-5, with 13 bases fitting TRBD2. Germline CDR1 SEHNR, CDR2 FQNEAQ (reference sequence). CDR3 length: 19 amino acids. V shed 5 bases and J 1 base; nucleotides not matched to a gene: 13. The CDR3 coding sequence is TGTGCCAGCAGCAACACCGGGACTAGCGGGACCGAATTCCAAGAGACCCAGTACTTC. Protein product: CASSNTGTSGTEFQETQYF. The full variable domain, completed using reference TRBV7-9 and TRBJ2-5, is DTGVSQNPRHKITKRGQNVTFRCDPISEHNRLYWYRQTLGQGPEFLTYFQNEAQLEKSRLLSDRFSAERPKGSFSTLEIQRTEQGDSAMYLCASSNTGTSGTEFQETQYFGPGTRLLVL.

This clone has a handful of counts. The genes are TRBV12-2 and TRBJ1-2. TRBV12-2 is assigned pseudogene status. The CDR3 extends over 14 amino acids. CDR3 DNA: TGTGCAAGTCGTATGGAGTGGCAATTCTATGGCTACACCTTC. Protein product: CASRMEWQFYGYTF.